The T cell receptor (beta chain) described here comes from a study of vaccination and CD4 T cells after COVID-19. Overall study context: Convalescent donors: six male, four female; seven Caucasian, two Asian, one multiracial, two Hispanic.

Oncomine TCR Beta short-read sequencing was applied to DNA from cultured CD4+ T cells. TCRdb re-called the PCR reads with MiXCR, one entry per CDR3 protein. Of about 1,700 distinct CDR3 sequences in the sample, roughly 77% were seen once. Points on this clonotype: No antigen is known for it.

CDR1 and CDR2 from the germline V gene are DFQATT and SNEGSKA (reference sequence). CDR3 length: 13 amino acids. Documented treatment: approximately nine-day PBMC culture with coronavirus spike peptide pools or control peptides (ViraFEST assay). The clonotype originates from a human donor who had recovered from COVID-19. The source was CD4+ T cells from blood, cultured in vitro, collected after SARS-CoV-2 vaccination. This rearrangement joins TRBV20-1 to TRBJ1-2; TRBD1 might be the D (5 bases). Written as DNA, the CDR3 is TGCAGCCGACTTACCGGGGGAGAGGATGGCTACACCTTC. Protein product: CSRLTGGEDGYTF.